This record covers a single T cell receptor (beta chain). What it binds is not known. The data originate from a study of cytomegalovirus exposure and HLA in healthy donors. PCR employed 60 Vbeta and 13 Jbeta primers. In the original analysis: About 88 million unique TCR beta chains, around 10 million of them shared, were counted by a later analysis. Data came from immunoSEQ multiplex PCR; TCRdb stores just in-frame clones and leaves some out. D and trimming were read from the DNA, whereas the V and J calls and clone size are those reported in that table. This sample has about 43,000 clones; about 72% occur once, and the top ten carry roughly 1.4%. Study-wide results and limits: Certain sequence variants were highly shared and formed a cluster, and this cluster was likely a sequencing artifact. Listed as cytomegalovirus-associated were 150 or so TCR beta chains.

The trim removed 5 bases at V and 5 bases at J, leaving 11 bases unmatched. Germline CDR1 is MDHEN and CDR2 is SYDVKM. CDR3 length: 16 residues. The sequenced material came from PBMCs. This receptor was obtained from a man aged 25-45 years in good health and CMV-seronegative. The V call is TRBV28, the J call TRBJ1-1; 10 bases align to TRBD1. CDR3 nucleotides: TGTGCCAGCAGTCGCCGTAAGGGGACAGGGGAAACTGAAGCTTTCTTT. Translation: CASSRRKGTGETEAFF.